These 10 T cell receptor beta chains were sequenced from one sample in a study of blood T cell repertoires in COVID-19. Sequencing used immunoSEQ multiplex PCR; TCRdb keeps in-frame clones, though not all of them. The sample shows under 200,000 clones, roughly 80% of them seen only once. The specimen was peripheral blood. The receptors were gathered from a woman aged 40 to 50 with acute or convalescent COVID-19.

The chain is built from TRBV5-1 and TRBJ2-5, with 16 bases aligning to TRBD2. V was clipped by 3 bases and J by 6 bases; unmatched bases: 8. Per germline, CDR1 SGHRS and CDR2 YFSETQ. The CDR3 consists of 17 residues. The DNA for the CDR3 is TGCGCCAGCAGCTCCGGGACTAGCGGGGGGGCCGGGAAGACCCAGTACTTC. It specifies CASSSGTSGGAGKTQYF.

This clone was seen once. The V gene is TRBV30, the J gene TRBJ1-4; a possible D gene is TRBD1 (5 bases). This CDR3 is built from 14 residues. The ends were cut back, 1 base at V and 5 bases at J, with 11 bases in the middle. CDR1 and CDR2 from the germline V gene are GTSNPN and SVGIG (reference sequence). CDR3: CAWSGTSGNEKLFF. DNA of the CDR3: TGTGCCTGGAGTGGGACATCCGGAAATGAAAAACTGTTTTTT. The full variable domain, its missing parts supplied by reference TRBV30 and TRBJ1-4, is SQTIHQWPATLVQPVGSPLSLECTVEGTSNPNLYWYRQAAGRGLQLLFYSVGIGQISSEVPQNLSASRPQDRQFILSSKKLLLSDSGFYLCAWSGTSGNEKLFFGSGTQLSVL.

This rearrangement joins TRBV10-3 to TRBJ2-7; 8 bases map to TRBD2. Germline V gene lookup returns CDR1 ENHRY and CDR2 SYGVKD. The V segment lost 10 bases and the J segment 0 bases; nucleotides outside the gene matches: 8. The CDR3 length is 14 residues. CDR3 protein: CATETGGDSYEQYF. The CDR3 region has the DNA TGTGCCACCGAGACGGGGGGGGACTCCTACGAGCAGTACTTC.

The chain couples TRBV20-1 to TRBJ2-5; TRBD2 matches at 9 bases. V was clipped by 3 bases and J by 4 bases; unmatched bases: 9. Germline V gene lookup returns CDR1 DFQATT and CDR2 SNEGSKA (reference sequence). The CDR3 runs to 15 residues. Here the CDR3 reads CSASLRRGGGETQYF. CDR3 DNA: TGCAGTGCTAGTCTACGGCGGGGGGGCGGAGAGACCCAGTACTTC.

The chain joins TRBV9 to TRBJ2-5; D uncertain. CDR1 is SGDLS and CDR2 is YYNGEE in the germline V gene. The CDR3 sequence is 13 residues long. Trimming pared 0 bases from V and 7 bases from J, leaving 10 bases between. The CDR3 is CASSVVVTGTQYF. As DNA, the CDR3 is TGTGCCAGCAGCGTAGTGGTTACCGGGACCCAGTACTTC.

The J gene is TRBJ2-5, the V gene TRBV29-1; D not resolved. The ends were cut back, 3 bases at V and 1 base at J, with 9 bases in the middle. The CDR3 consists of 13 residues. In germline, CDR1 is SQVTM, CDR2 ANQGSEA. The CDR3 loop is CSVDAPGQETQYF. The CDR3 nucleotides are TGCAGCGTTGATGCGCCAGGCCAAGAGACCCAGTACTTC.

The chain couples TRBV5-1 to TRBJ2-5; D may be TRBD2 (6 bases). V dropped 0 bases and J dropped 9 bases, with 18 bases sitting between them. Germline V gene data show CDR1 as SGHRS and CDR2 as YFSETQ. The CDR3 has 15 amino acids. CDR3 in amino acids: CASSLDPRDSRAQYF. The DNA of the CDR3 is TGCGCCAGCAGCTTGGATCCCAGGGACTCTAGGGCCCAGTACTTC.

The V and J genes are TRBV30 and TRBJ1-6; D not certain. CDR1 is GTSNPN, CDR2 SVGIG, per germline (reference sequence). Trimming took off 6 bases at V and 0 bases at J, with 9 bases between the two ends. The CDR3 has 14 residues. The CDR3 loop is CACAGSSYNSPLHF. In DNA, the CDR3 is TGTGCCTGCGCGGGGAGCTCCTATAATTCACCCCTCCACTTT.

The chain links TRBV7-2 to TRBJ1-2, with D possibly matching TRBD1 (6 bases). The V end was cut by 5 bases, the J end by 2 bases, with 15 bases between. This CDR3 region has 15 residues. In germline, CDR1 is SGHTA, CDR2 FQGNSA. CDR3 in amino acids: CASSVRGTDNYGYTF. For the CDR3, the DNA is TGTGCCAGCAGCGTCAGGGGTACGGACAACTATGGCTACACCTTC.

This chain links TRBV27 with TRBJ1-1; TRBD1 is a possible D gene (6 bases). CDR3 size: 18 residues. V lost 6 bases and J 4 bases, leaving 27 bases between the germline ends. The germline CDR1 and CDR2 sequences are MNHEY and SMNVEV (reference sequence). The CDR3 here is CASRDRGGGLPNPTEAFF. The DNA for the CDR3 is TGTGCCAGCAGAGATAGAGGTGGGGGCCTTCCAAACCCCACTGAAGCTTTCTTT.